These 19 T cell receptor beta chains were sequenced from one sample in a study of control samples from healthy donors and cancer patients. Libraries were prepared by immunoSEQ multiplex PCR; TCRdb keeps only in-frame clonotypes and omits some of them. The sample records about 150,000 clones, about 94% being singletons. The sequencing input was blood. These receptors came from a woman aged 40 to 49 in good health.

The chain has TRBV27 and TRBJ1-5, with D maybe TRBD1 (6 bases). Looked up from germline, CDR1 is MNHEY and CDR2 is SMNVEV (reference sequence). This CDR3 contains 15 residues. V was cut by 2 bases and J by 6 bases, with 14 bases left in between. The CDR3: CASSLGTGIGQPQHF. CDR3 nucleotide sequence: TGTGCCAGCAGTTTAGGTACAGGGATAGGTCAGCCCCAGCATTTT.

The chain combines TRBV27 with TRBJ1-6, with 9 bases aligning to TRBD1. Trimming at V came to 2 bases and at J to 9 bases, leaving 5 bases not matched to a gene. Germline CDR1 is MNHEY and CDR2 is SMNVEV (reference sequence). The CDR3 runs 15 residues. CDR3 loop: CASSLRDRELSPLHF. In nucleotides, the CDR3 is TGTGCCAGCAGTTTACGGGACAGGGAGCTTTCACCCCTCCACTTT.

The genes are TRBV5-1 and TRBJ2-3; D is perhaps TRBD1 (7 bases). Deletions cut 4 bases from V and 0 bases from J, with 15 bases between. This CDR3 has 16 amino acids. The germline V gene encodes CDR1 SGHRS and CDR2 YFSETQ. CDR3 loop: CASSTGQAGSTDTQYF. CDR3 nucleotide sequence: TGCGCCAGCAGCACCGGACAGGCGGGAAGCACAGATACGCAGTATTTT.

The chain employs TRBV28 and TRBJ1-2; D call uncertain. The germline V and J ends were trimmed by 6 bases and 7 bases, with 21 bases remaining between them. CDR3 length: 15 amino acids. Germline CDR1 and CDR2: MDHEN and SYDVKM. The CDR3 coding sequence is TGTGCCAGCAGGTACGGGGAAGCCAGGAGCGCTGGCTACACCTTC. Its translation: CASRYGEARSAGYTF.

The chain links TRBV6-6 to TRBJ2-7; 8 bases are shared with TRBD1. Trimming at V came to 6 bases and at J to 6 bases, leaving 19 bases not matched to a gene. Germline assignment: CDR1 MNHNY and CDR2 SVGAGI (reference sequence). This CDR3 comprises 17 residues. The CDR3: CASSRILQGARIGEQYF. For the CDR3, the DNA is TGTGCCAGCAGCCGAATACTCCAGGGGGCGAGAATCGGCGAGCAGTACTTC.

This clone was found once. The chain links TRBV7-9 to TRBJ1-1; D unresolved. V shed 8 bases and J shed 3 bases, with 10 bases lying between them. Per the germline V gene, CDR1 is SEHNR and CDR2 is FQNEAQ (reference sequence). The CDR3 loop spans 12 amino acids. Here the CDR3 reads CASGPADTEAFF. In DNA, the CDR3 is TGTGCCAGCGGACCGGCGGACACTGAAGCTTTCTTT. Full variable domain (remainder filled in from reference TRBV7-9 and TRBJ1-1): DTGVSQNPRHKITKRGQNVTFRCDPISEHNRLYWYRQTLGQGPEFLTYFQNEAQLEKSRLLSDRFSAERPKGSFSTLEIQRTEQGDSAMYLCASGPADTEAFFGQGTRLTVV.

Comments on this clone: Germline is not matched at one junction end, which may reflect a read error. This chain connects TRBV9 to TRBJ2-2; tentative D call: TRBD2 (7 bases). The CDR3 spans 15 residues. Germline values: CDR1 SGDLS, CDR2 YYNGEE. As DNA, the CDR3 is TGTGCCCGCAGCGTAGGGGGGGACGGCACCGGGGAGCTGTTTTTT. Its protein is CARSVGGDGTGELFF.

The CDR3 nucleotides are TGTGCCATCAGTGCCCGCTCGGACAGGAGCGGCTACACCTTC. The encoded protein is CAISARSDRSGYTF. V gene TRBV10-3 combines with J gene TRBJ1-2; 7 bases map to TRBD1. V trimming: 4 bases; J trimming: 8 bases; junction bases outside the gene matches: 10. Germline CDR1 ENHRY, CDR2 SYGVKD. The CDR3 has 14 residues.

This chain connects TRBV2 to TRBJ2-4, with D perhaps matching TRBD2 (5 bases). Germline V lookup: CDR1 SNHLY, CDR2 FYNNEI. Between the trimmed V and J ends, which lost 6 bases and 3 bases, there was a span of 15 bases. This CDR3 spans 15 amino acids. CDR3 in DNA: TGTGCCAGCAGAGAGACTAATTTCGGCAAAAACATTCAGTACTTC. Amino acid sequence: CASRETNFGKNIQYF.

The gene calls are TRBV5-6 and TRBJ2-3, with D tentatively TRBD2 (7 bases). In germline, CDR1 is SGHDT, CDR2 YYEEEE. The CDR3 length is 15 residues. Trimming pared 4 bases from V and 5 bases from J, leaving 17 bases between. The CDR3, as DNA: TGTGCCAGCAGCGGGGGGGAACAGGGTATAGATACGCAGTATTTT. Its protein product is CASSGGEQGIDTQYF.

For the CDR3, the DNA is TGTGCCAGCCTCCCAGGGAACACCGGGGAGCTGTTTTTT. It translates to CASLPGNTGELFF. V gene TRBV9 combines with J gene TRBJ2-2; D remains ambiguous. Trimming removed 7 bases from V and 1 base from J, with 8 bases in between. The CDR3 covers 13 residues. The germline CDR1 and CDR2 sequences are SGDLS and YYNGEE.

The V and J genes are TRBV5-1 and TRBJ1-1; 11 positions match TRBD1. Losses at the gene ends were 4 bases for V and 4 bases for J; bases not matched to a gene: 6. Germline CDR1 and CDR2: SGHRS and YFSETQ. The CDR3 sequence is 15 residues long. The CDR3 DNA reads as TGCGCCAGCAGCCTTGGACAGGGGGCGGCCACTGAAGCTTTCTTT. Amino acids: CASSLGQGAATEAFF. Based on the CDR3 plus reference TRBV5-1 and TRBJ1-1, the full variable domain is KAGVTQTPRYLIKTRGQQVTLSCSPISGHRSVSWYQQTPGQGLQFLFEYFSETQRNKGNFPGRFSGRQFSNSRSEMNVSTLELGDSALYLCASSLGQGAATEAFFGQGTRLTVV.

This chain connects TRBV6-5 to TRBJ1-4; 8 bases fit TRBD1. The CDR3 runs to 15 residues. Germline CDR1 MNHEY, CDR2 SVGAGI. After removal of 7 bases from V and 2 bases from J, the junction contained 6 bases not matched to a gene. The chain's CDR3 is CASTLRQGTNEKLFF. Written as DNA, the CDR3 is TGTGCCAGCACCTTAAGACAGGGGACTAATGAAAAACTGTTTTTT.

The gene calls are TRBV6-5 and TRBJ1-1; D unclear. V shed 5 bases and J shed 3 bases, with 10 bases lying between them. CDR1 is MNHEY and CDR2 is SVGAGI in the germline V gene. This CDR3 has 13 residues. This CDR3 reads CASSKREDTEAFF. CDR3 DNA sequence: TGTGCCAGCAGTAAAAGGGAGGACACTGAAGCTTTCTTT.

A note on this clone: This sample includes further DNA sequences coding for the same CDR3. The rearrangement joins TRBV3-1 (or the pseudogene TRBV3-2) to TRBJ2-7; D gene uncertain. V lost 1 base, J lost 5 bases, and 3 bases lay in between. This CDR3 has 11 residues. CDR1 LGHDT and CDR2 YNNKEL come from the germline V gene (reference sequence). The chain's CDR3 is CASSQVNEQYF. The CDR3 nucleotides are TGTGCCAGCAGCCAAGTAAACGAGCAGTACTTC.

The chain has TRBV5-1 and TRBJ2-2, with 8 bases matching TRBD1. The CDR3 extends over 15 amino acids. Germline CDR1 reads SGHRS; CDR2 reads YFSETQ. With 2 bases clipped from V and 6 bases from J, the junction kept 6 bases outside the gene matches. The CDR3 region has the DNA TGCGCCAGCAGCTTAGGACAGGGTAGCTCCGGGGAGCTGTTTTTT. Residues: CASSLGQGSSGELFF.

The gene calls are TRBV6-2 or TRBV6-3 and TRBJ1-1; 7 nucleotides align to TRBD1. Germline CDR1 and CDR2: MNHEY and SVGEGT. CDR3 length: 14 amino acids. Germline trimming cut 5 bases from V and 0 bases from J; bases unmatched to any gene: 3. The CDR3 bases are TGTGCCAGCAGTAAGACAGGGCTGAACACTGAAGCTTTCTTT. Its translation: CASSKTGLNTEAFF.

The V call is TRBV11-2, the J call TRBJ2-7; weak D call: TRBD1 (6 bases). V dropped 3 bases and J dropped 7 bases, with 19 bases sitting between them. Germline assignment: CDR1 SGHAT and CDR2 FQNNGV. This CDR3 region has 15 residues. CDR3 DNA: TGTGCCAGCAGCTTGGAGACAGGCCCCATCTCGGAGCAGTACTTC. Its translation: CASSLETGPISEQYF.

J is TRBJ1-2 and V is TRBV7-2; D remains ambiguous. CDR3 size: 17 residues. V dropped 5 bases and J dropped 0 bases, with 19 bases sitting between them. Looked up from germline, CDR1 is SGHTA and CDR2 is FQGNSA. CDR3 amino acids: CASSPEAVGQSNYGYTF. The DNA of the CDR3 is TGTGCCAGCAGCCCCGAGGCAGTTGGGCAGTCTAACTATGGCTACACCTTC. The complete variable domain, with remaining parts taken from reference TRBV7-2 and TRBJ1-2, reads GAGVSQSPSNKVTEKGKDVELRCDPISGHTALYWYRQSLGQGLEFLIYFQGNSAPDKSGLPSDRFSAERTGGSVSTLTIQRTQQEDSAVYLCASSPEAVGQSNYGYTFGSGTRLTVV.